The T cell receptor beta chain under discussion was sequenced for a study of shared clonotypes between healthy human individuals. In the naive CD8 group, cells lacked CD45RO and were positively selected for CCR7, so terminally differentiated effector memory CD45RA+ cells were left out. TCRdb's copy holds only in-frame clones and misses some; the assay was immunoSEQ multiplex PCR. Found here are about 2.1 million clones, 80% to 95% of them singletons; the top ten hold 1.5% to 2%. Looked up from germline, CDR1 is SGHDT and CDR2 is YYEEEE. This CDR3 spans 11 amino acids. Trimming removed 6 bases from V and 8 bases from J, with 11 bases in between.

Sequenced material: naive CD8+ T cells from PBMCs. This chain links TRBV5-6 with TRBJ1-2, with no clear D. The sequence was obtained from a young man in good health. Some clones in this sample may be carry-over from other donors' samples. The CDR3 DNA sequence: TGTGCCAGCAACGCGGGCGGAGGCTACACCTTC. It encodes CASNAGGGYTF.